A selection of T cell receptor beta chains follows, all from one sample in a study of T-cell memory formation after mild COVID-19. TCRdb reprocessed the 5' RACE reads via MiXCR and lists one record per CDR3 protein. In the table there are under 250,000 distinct CDR3 sequences, roughly 10% of which are singletons. Sequencing used PBMCs or a T cell subset sorted from them (not recorded which). These receptors were obtained from a man aged 18 to 30 who had mild COVID-19 (a few samples of this study predate the infection). Cell type and time point are not known. CDR3s include the opening cysteine and the closing phenylalanine or tryptophan. A D gene is named only where the DNA matches it firmly. Size is stated for part of the rows, as once, few or many counts, or as a class when the clone is expanded.

v_gene	j_gene	d_gene	abundance	CDR3nt	CDR3aa
TRBV15	TRBJ1-2	NA	few	TGTGCCACCAGCAGAGATCCCGGACGCGCCTATGGCTACACCTTC	CATSRDPGRAYGYTF
TRBV7-2	TRBJ1-5	TRBD1	NA	TGTGCCACCTCACGACAGGGGCATCAGCCCCAGCATTTT	CATSRQGHQPQHF
TRBV5-8	TRBJ2-7	NA	NA	TGTGCCAGCAGCTTCGGATGGGACGGCTACGAGCAGTACTTC	CASSFGWDGYEQYF
TRBV25-1	TRBJ2-1	TRBD2	NA	TGTGCCAGCAGCCGGCTAAGCGGGGGTACCTACAATGAGCAGTTCTTC	CASSRLSGGTYNEQFF
TRBV12-3/TRBV12-4	TRBJ2-7	NA	NA	TGTGCCAGCAGTTCACAACCCCCGGCGGACAATGAGCAGTACTTC	CASSSQPPADNEQYF
TRBV5-6	TRBJ2-4	TRBD1	few	TGTGCCAGCAGCTTGACAGGGGGCGCGGGTTGGGACATTCAGTACTTC	CASSLTGGAGWDIQYF
TRBV28	TRBJ1-4	NA	many	TGTGCCAGCAGTTCTCCGGGGATGGGGGCGAATGAAAAACTGTTTTTT	CASSSPGMGANEKLFF
TRBV29-1	TRBJ2-3	NA	NA	TGCAGCGTTGAACAGAGTAGCACAGATACGCAGTATTTT	CSVEQSSTDTQYF
TRBV20-1	TRBJ1-1	NA	few	TGCAGTGCTGCCTCTATGTGGGGGATTAAGGCTGAAGCTTTCTTT	CSAASMWGIKAEAFF
TRBV5-1	TRBJ2-7	TRBD1	NA	TGCGCCAGCAGCTTGGGCCCGGGACAGGGGACGGGGGAGCAGTACTTC	CASSLGPGQGTGEQYF
TRBV7-8	TRBJ1-4	NA	NA	TGTGCCAGCAGCTTAGAAAGGACAGTAAAACTGTTTTTT	CASSLERTVKLFF
TRBV6-6	TRBJ1-2	TRBD1	few	TGTGCCAGCAGTAAACCGGGGACAGGCCATGGCTACACCTTC	CASSKPGTGHGYTF
TRBV7-2	TRBJ1-5	NA	NA	TGTGCCAGCAGCTGGTGGGGCAATCAGCCCCAGCATTTT	CASSWWGNQPQHF
TRBV12-3/TRBV12-4	TRBJ1-5	TRBD1	NA	TGTGCCAGCAGTTTAGGGACAGGGGGTTTTGGCAATCAGCCCCAGCATTTT	CASSLGTGGFGNQPQHF
TRBV23-1	TRBJ1-5	NA	few	TGCGCCAGCCGCTGGGTGGCTCAGCCCCAGCATTTT	CASRWVAQPQHF
TRBV5-6	TRBJ2-7	NA	many	TGTGCCAGCAGCTCCGGACCCGGCTCCTACGAGCAGTACTTC	CASSSGPGSYEQYF
TRBV3-1	TRBJ2-5	NA	few	TGTGCCAGCAGCCAAGTCCTAGAAGAGACCCAGTACTTC	CASSQVLEETQYF
TRBV4-1	TRBJ1-5	NA	NA	TGCGCCAGCAGCCACCCGGGGGATCAGCCCCAGCATTTT	CASSHPGDQPQHF
TRBV7-2	TRBJ2-7	TRBD1	NA	TGTGCCAGCAGATCGGGACAGCAATTATACGAGCAGTACTTC	CASRSGQQLYEQYF
TRBV14	TRBJ2-7	TRBD1	many	TGTGCCAGCAGCCAAGGAAGGGGGCAGGCCTTC	CASSQGRGQAF
TRBV5-1	TRBJ2-7	NA	many	TGCGCCAGCAGCCCCGGACAGATCTACGAGCAGTACTTC	CASSPGQIYEQYF
TRBV5-1	TRBJ1-3	NA	NA	TGCGCCAGCAGCTTGGAAAGCACTGGAAACACCATATATTTT	CASSLESTGNTIYF
TRBV6-2/TRBV6-3	TRBJ2-5	TRBD2	few	TGTGCCAGCAGAAGACTAGCACGAGAGACCCAGTACTTC	CASRRLARETQYF
TRBV5-1	TRBJ1-2	NA	NA	TGCGCCAGCAGCTTGGGACAGGACAACTATGGCTACACCTTC	CASSLGQDNYGYTF
TRBV3-1	TRBJ2-1	NA	NA	TGTGCCAGCAGCCCCGGCAGGGCCTCCTACAATGAGCAGTTCTTC	CASSPGRASYNEQFF
TRBV7-3	TRBJ1-1	NA	NA	TGTGCCAGCAGCCCCTATGACAGTAACACTGAAGCTTTCTTT	CASSPYDSNTEAFF
TRBV6-2/TRBV6-3	TRBJ2-1	NA	few	TGTGCCAGCGGAAGGCACTACAATGAGCAGTTCTTC	CASGRHYNEQFF
TRBV5-1	TRBJ2-1	NA	few	TGCGCCAGCAGCTCTAGTGGTGATGAGCAGTTCTTC	CASSSSGDEQFF
TRBV5-1	TRBJ1-6	NA	many	TGCGCCAGCAGCCTGGACTCGCCCCGTAATTCACCCCTCCACTTT	CASSLDSPRNSPLHF
TRBV5-1	TRBJ2-5	NA	few	TGCGCCAGCAGCCGACAGGAAGAGACCCAGTACTTC	CASSRQEETQYF
TRBV7-2	TRBJ2-2	NA	few	TGTGCCAGCAGCTTAGCCCCCAGCCACACCGGGGAGCTGTTTTTT	CASSLAPSHTGELFF
TRBV9	TRBJ1-3	NA	NA	TGTGCCAGCAGCGTAGACACTCACTCTGGAAACACCATATATTTT	CASSVDTHSGNTIYF
TRBV4-3	TRBJ2-3	TRBD2	NA	TGCGCCAGCAGCCAAGACACTAGCGGACACACAGATACGCAGTATTTT	CASSQDTSGHTDTQYF
TRBV6-5	TRBJ1-2	NA	NA	TGTGCCAGCAGTTACTCTCAGGGATGGGGTGGCTACACCTTC	CASSYSQGWGGYTF
TRBV7-2	TRBJ2-5	TRBD2	NA	TGTGCCAGCAGCTCCAACATGGGACTACAAGAGACCCAGTACTTC	CASSSNMGLQETQYF